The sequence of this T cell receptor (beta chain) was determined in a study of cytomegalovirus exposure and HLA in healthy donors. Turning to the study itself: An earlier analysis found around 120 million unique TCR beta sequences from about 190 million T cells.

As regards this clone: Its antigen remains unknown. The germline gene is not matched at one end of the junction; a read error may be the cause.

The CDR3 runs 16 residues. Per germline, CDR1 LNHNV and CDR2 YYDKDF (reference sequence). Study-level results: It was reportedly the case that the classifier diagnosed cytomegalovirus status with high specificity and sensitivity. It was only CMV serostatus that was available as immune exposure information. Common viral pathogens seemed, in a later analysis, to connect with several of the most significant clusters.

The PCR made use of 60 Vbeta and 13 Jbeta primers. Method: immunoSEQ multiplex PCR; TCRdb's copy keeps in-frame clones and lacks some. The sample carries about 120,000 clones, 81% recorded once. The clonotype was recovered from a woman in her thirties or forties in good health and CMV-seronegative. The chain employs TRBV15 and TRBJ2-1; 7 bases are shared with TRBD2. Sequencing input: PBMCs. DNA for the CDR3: TGTACCACCAGCAGAGATCGACTAGCCCCCTACAATGAGCAGTTCTTC. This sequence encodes CTTSRDRLAPYNEQFF. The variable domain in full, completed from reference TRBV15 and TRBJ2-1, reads DAMVIQNPRYQVTQFGKPVTLSCSQTLNHNVMYWYQQKSSQAPKLLFHYYDKDFNNEADTPDNFQSRRPNTSFCFLDIRSPGLGDTAMYLCTTSRDRLAPYNEQFFGPGTRLTVL.